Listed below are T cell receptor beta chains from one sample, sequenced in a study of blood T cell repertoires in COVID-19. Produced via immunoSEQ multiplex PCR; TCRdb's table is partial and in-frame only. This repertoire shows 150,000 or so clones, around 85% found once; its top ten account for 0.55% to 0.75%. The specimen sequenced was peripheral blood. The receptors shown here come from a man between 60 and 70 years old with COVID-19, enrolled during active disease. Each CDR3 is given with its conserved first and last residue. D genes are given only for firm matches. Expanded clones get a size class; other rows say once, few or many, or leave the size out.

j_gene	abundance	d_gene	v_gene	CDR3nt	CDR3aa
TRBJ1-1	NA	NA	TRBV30	TGTGCCTGGAGAGACCCAGGTCGCATCACTGAAGCTTTCTTT	CAWRDPGRITEAFF
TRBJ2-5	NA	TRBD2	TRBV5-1	TGCGCCAGCAGCTTAACTAGCGGGAGGGCCATAAAGACCCAGTACTTC	CASSLTSGRAIKTQYF
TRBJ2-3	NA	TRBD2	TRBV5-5	TGTGCCAGCAGCTTGGAGGCTAGCGGGGGGCGAGATACGCAGTATTTT	CASSLEASGGRDTQYF
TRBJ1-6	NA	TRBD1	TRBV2	TGTGCCAGCAGTGAAGCGGGACAGGGTGTTTCACCCCTCCACTTT	CASSEAGQGVSPLHF
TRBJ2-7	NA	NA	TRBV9	TGTGCCAGCAGCAACGGGGTATCCTACGAGCAGTACTTC	CASSNGVSYEQYF
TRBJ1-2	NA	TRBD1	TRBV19	TGTGCCAGTAGTGTGCAGGGGGTAGCCTATGGCTACACCTTC	CASSVQGVAYGYTF
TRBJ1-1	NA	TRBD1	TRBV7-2	TGTGCCAGCAGCGAGGGACAGGTGAACACTGAAGCTTTCTTT	CASSEGQVNTEAFF
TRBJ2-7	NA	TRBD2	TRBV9	TGTGCCAGCAGCCCCCTCCGTGAACTAGCGGTATCCTACGAGCAGTACTTC	CASSPLRELAVSYEQYF
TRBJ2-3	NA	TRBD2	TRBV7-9	TGTGCCAGCAGCCTCGGGACCTGGACTAGCGGGCAAGATACGCAGTATTTT	CASSLGTWTSGQDTQYF
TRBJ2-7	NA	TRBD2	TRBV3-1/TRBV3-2	TGTGCCAGCAGCCAAGATTACAGCGGGGGATGGAGCTCCTACGAGCAGTACTTC	CASSQDYSGGWSSYEQYF
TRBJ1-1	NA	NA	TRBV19	TGTGCCAGTAGTATAGGGGCGTTGGTTATTGGCACTGAAGCTTTCTTT	CASSIGALVIGTEAFF
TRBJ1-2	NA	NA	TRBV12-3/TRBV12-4	TGTGCCAGCAGTCTAAACAGGGTTTCCTACACCTTC	CASSLNRVSYTF
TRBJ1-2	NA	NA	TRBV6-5	TGTGCCAGCAGGGTCGACAGGTTCTATGGCTACACCTTC	CASRVDRFYGYTF
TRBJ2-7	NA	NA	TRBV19	TGTGCCAGCGGGGTCAGTGCGGGGTCCTCCTACGAGCAGTACTTC	CASGVSAGSSYEQYF
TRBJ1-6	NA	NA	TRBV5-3	TGTGCCAGAAGGCGGGGGACCGACGAGGGGGGAGATTCACCCCTCCACTTT	CARRRGTDEGGDSPLHF
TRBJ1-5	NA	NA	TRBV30	TGTGCCTGGAATCGCGGAGGGCATAGCAATCAGCCCCAGCATTTT	CAWNRGGHSNQPQHF
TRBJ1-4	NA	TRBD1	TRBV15	TGTGCCACCAGCAGAGCTACAGGGGGAAAGGGAAAACTGTTTTTT	CATSRATGGKGKLFF
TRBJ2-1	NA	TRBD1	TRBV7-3	TGTGCCAGCAGCTTTGGGGGACAGGGTGGAGGTGAGCAGTTCTTC	CASSFGGQGGGEQFF
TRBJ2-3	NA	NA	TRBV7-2	TGTGCCAGCAGCCCAGTGGCTAGCGTCACAGATACGCAGTATTTT	CASSPVASVTDTQYF
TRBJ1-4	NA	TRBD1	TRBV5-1	TGCGCCAGCAGCTTGAACAGGGGAGAAGAAAAACTGTTTTTT	CASSLNRGEEKLFF
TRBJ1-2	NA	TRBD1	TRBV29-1	TGCAGCGTTGAAGGGGACAGAGGGGGCTATGGCTACACCTTC	CSVEGDRGGYGYTF
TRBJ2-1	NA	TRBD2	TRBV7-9	TGTGCCAGCAGTACCACCTCGGGACTAGCGACGAATGAGCAGTTCTTC	CASSTTSGLATNEQFF
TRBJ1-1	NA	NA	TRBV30	TGTGCCTGGAGTCTACAGGGCGAAGCTTTCTTT	CAWSLQGEAFF
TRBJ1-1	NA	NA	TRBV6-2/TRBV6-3	TGTGCCAGCAGTTACATGGGGGCCACTGAAGCTTTCTTT	CASSYMGATEAFF
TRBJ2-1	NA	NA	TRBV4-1	TGCGCCAGCAGCCTTCGGGAAGCCCGAGGGAATGAGCAGTTCTTC	CASSLREARGNEQFF
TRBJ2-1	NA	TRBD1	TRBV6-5	TGTGCCAGCAGCCTCGGACAGGGGGTGTACAATGAGCAGTTCTTC	CASSLGQGVYNEQFF
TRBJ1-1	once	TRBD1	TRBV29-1	TGCAGCGTGGGACAGGCTAACACTGAAGCTTTCTTT	CSVGQANTEAFF
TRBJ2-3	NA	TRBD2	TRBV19	TGTGCCAGTAGTATTGCGGGGGGCACCACAGATACGCAGTATTTT	CASSIAGGTTDTQYF
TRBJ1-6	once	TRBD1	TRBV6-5	TGTGCCACTAGACAGGGACTTAATTCACCCCTCCACTTT	CATRQGLNSPLHF
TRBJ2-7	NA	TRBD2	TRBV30	TGTGCCTGGAGCCGCGGGAGAGGTTACGAGCAGTACTTC	CAWSRGRGYEQYF
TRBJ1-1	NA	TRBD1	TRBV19	TGTGCCAGTAGTACCAGAAACAGGGGTGAGAGGGTAGAAGCTTTCTTT	CASSTRNRGERVEAFF
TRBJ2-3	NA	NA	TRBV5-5	TGTGCCAGCCGGAACAGGGACTACCCCATGACGCAGTATTTT	CASRNRDYPMTQYF
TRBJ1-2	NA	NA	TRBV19	TGTGCCAGTACTGGGGGCGTTTCCCCATTAGGCTATGGCTACACCTTC	CASTGGVSPLGYGYTF
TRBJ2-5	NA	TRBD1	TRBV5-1	TGCGCCAGCAGTCTTCGGACAGGGTCAGAGACCCAGTACTTC	CASSLRTGSETQYF
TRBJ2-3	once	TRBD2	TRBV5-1	TGCGCCAGCACCCGACTAGCGGGGGCCACAGATACGCAGTATTTT	CASTRLAGATDTQYF
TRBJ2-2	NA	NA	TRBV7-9	TGTGCCAGCAGCCCCTTTGGAGCAGTGCGAACCGGGGAGCTGTTTTTT	CASSPFGAVRTGELFF
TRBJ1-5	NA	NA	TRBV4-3	TGCGCCAGCAGCTCAAGTTTGGGAGGCAATCAGCCCCAGCATTTT	CASSSSLGGNQPQHF
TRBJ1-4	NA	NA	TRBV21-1	TGTGCCAGCAGTCAAACCCGGACAGGGTTTAGCGAAAAACTGTTTTTT	CASSQTRTGFSEKLFF
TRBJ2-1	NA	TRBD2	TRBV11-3	TGTGCCAGCAGCCCAATCCCCGCACTAGCGGGAGTGTTCTCCTACAATGAGCAGTTCTTC	CASSPIPALAGVFSYNEQFF
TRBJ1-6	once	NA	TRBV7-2	TGTGCCAGCAGCGCCCGGACAGAGGTTAATTCACCCCTCCACTTT	CASSARTEVNSPLHF
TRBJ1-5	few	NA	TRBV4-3	TGCGCCAGCAGCCAAGAGGTAGCGAGTTGGAGCAATCAGCCCCAGCATTTT	CASSQEVASWSNQPQHF
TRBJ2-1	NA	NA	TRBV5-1	TGCGCCAGCGAATCGGGGAGCAACAATGAGCAGTTCTTC	CASESGSNNEQFF
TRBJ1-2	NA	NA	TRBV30	TGTGCCTGGAGTCTAGGAATTAACTATGGCTACACCTTC	CAWSLGINYGYTF
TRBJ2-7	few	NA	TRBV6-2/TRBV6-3	TGTGCCAGCAGCTCACCACCCCACAGGGCTCGGTACGAGCAGTACTTC	CASSSPPHRARYEQYF
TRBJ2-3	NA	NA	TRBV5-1	TGCGCCAGCAGCCGCGGAGGCCCCAAACTCACAGATACGCAGTATTTT	CASSRGGPKLTDTQYF
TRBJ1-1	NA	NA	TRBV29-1	TGCAGCGTTGAAGCCCTGGGGCGCACTGAAGCTTTCTTT	CSVEALGRTEAFF
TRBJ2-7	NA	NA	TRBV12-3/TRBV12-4	TGTGCCACCAGGACAGAGCCTGACTACGAGCAGTACTTC	CATRTEPDYEQYF